Sequencing of this T cell receptor (beta chain) was carried out in a study of human T cells and chemical hapten exposure. Study background: The sensitizer, 2% DPC, was used on around 2 cm by around 2 cm of upper inner arm skin. Study outcomes and limitations: As the donors had alopecia, their immune response may differ from healthy people's. DPC sensitization produced no change in TCRs with frequency above 1 in 1000.

Time point specified: patch test 2, 6 weeks after DPC sensitization. Treatment: therapeutic diphenylcyclopropenone sensitization with weekly scalp DPC. CDR1 and CDR2 (germline): MGHDK, SYGVNS. The CDR3 runs to 14 residues. Trimming removed 3 bases at V and 4 bases at J, with 12 bases between. Within the library, unique molecular identifiers were attached to each individual cDNA molecule. TCRdb re-analysed the RACE reads in MiXCR, keeping a single row per CDR3 protein. There are about 400,000 distinct CDR3 sequences in the sample; over 6% occur only once, and over 5.5% lies in the top ten. This clonotype was counted ten times or more. What it binds is unknown.

This chain uses TRBV25-1 with TRBJ1-2; D is ambiguous. The sequence was obtained from a woman aged 18-29 years with alopecia areata. Some clones in this sample may be carry-over from other donors' samples. Material: whole blood, obtained in connection with sensitization to the hapten diphenylcyclopropenone (DPC). CDR3 in amino acids: CASSEVLETYGYTF. The CDR3 nucleotides are TGTGCCAGCAGTGAGGTTCTCGAGACCTATGGCTACACCTTC.